One and the same sample provided the 5 T cell receptor beta chains below, sequenced in a study of T-cell reconstitution after alpha-beta-depleted transplantation in children. Unique molecular identifiers were incorporated when the TCRbeta library was constructed. MiXCR, applied by TCRdb to the PCR reads, yields one record per CDR3 protein. The data show a few hundred thousand distinct CDR3 sequences, with approximately 30% seen just once and under 45% held by the top ten. Source: PBMCs, taken before TCRalphabeta/CD19-depleted stem cell transplant. The receptors here all came from a boy in the first two years of life with Wiskott-Aldrich syndrome, due to receive a stem cell transplant.

This chain uses TRBV4-1 with TRBJ2-3; D gene ambiguous. V was shortened by 1 base and J by 0 bases, with 20 bases between the two germline ends. The length of the CDR3 is 19 residues. Germline values: CDR1 MGHRA, CDR2 YSYEKL. The CDR3 loop is CASSQVLAGRTTSTDTQYF. The CDR3 DNA sequence: TGCGCCAGCAGCCAAGTTCTCGCAGGAAGAACAACAAGCACAGATACGCAGTATTTT.

This clonotype showed up just a few times. This chain connects TRBV6-1 to TRBJ2-5; 10 nucleotides align to TRBD2. V was clipped by 8 bases and J by 5 bases; unmatched bases: 17. CDR3 length equals 17 residues. Per the germline V gene, CDR1 is MNHNS and CDR2 is SASEGT. The CDR3, as DNA: TGTGCCAGCGGAATCCACCCGGAACTAGCGGGATTTGAGACCCAGTACTTC. Translation gives CASGIHPELAGFETQYF.

This sequence joins TRBV6-1 and TRBJ2-1; D is possibly TRBD1 (5 bases). The CDR3 spans 17 residues. V was pared by 1 base and J by 3 bases, with 16 bases between. The germline V gene has CDR1 MNHNS and CDR2 SASEGT. CDR3 bases: TGTGCCAGCAGTGAAGTAGGACAAGGGTTTAACTACAATGAGCAGTTCTTC. Translating gives CASSEVGQGFNYNEQFF.

This clonotype was seen a few times. This chain uses TRBV29-1 with TRBJ2-7; D gene ambiguous. Looked up from germline, CDR1 is SQVTM and CDR2 is ANQGSEA. V shed 6 bases and J shed 0 bases, with 9 bases lying between them. The CDR3 is made up of 12 amino acids. This CDR3 reads CSVADISYEQYF. The CDR3 DNA reads as TGCAGCGTGGCTGACATCTCCTACGAGCAGTACTTC.

This clonotype was counted a few times. The chain joins TRBV5-1 to TRBJ2-2, with D possibly TRBD2 on 5 matching bases. The ends were cut back, 0 bases at V and 6 bases at J, with 12 bases in the middle. The CDR3 is 15 residues long. The germline CDR1 and CDR2 sequences are SGHRS and YFSETQ. Written as DNA, the CDR3 is TGCGCCAGCAGCTTGGGAACTAGTACCGCCGGGGAGCTGTTTTTT. It yields the protein CASSLGTSTAGELFF.